This T cell receptor (beta chain) was documented in a study of OX40 agonist ivuxolimab in advanced cancers. Findings and limits, study-wide: Individuals who were partial responders at 0.1-3.0 mg/kg had clonal expansion that ranked among the lowest. The average count of expanded clones was higher among CD8+ T cells than among CD4+.

Profiling relied on immunoSEQ multiplex PCR, and the TCRdb table lists in-frame clones only, not all of them. The data contain 35,000 to 45,000 clones, 65% to 80% of them seen just once; the ten biggest clones take up approximately 9.8%. The V gene's germline CDR1 is WSHSY and CDR2 SAAADI. V lost 6 bases and J 0 bases, leaving 18 bases between the germline ends. The CDR3 is 17 residues long. With respect to this clone: What it binds is not known.

This sequence was found in an adult with an advanced solid tumor such as melanoma, head and neck, liver or kidney cancer. Sequencing was performed on CD4+ or CD8+ T cells sorted from blood, taken in a trial of the OX40 agonist ivuxolimab. This chain connects TRBV10-2 to TRBJ2-1, with unresolved D. The CDR3 bases are TGCGCCAGCAGCGACTTTGTTTACATAAGCTCCTACAATGAGCAGTTCTTC. It codes for CASSDFVYISSYNEQFF.